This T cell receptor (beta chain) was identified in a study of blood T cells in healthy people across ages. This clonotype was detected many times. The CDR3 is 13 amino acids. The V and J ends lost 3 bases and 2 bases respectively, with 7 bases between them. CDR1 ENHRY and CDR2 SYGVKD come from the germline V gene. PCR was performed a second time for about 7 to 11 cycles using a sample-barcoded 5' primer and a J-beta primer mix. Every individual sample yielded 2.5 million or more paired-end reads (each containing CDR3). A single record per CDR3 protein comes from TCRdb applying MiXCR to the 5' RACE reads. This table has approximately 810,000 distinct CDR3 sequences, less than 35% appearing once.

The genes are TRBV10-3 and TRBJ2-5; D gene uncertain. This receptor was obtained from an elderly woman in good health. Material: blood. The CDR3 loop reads CAISDQVQETQYF. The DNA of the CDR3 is TGTGCCATCAGTGACCAGGTACAAGAGACCCAGTACTTC.